This record covers a single TCR beta chain. In the original processing: Reference gene primer amplification gave nucleated cell count estimates. Generated by immunoSEQ multiplex PCR, the TCRdb table keeps only in-frame clones and is missing some. That table is the source of V, J and clone size, and D and trimming were worked out from the DNA. The table has roughly 190,000 clones, roughly 90% seen once. The V gene lost 0 bases and the J gene lost 6 bases, with 15 bases spanning the gap. This CDR3 is 16 amino acids long. CDR1 and CDR2 from the germline V gene are MNHEY and SVGAGI. The data originate from a study of blood T cell repertoires in COVID-19.

The TCR comes from an older woman with COVID-19, enrolled during active disease. The chain employs TRBV6-5 and TRBJ1-5; TRBD1 might be the D (6 bases). Sequenced input: peripheral blood. The CDR3 loop is CASSYSSGAESQPQHF. The DNA for the CDR3 is TGTGCCAGCAGTTACTCGTCAGGGGCGGAAAGTCAGCCCCAGCATTTT.